The rows below give T cell receptor beta chains drawn from one sample of a study of vaccination and CD4 T cells after COVID-19. TCRdb fed the PCR reads into MiXCR, producing one record per CDR3 protein. The data hold around 15,000 distinct CDR3 sequences, with roughly 52% observed a single time. These receptors have no identified antigens. Sequences were obtained from CD4+ T cells from blood, cultured in vitro. These receptors originate from a human donor who had recovered from COVID-19. Each CDR3 is given with its conserved first and last residue.

J: TRBJ2-1
V: TRBV7-3
CDR3: CASSSPGLAGGPLDRHNEQFF

J: TRBJ1-2
V: TRBV4-1
CDR3: CASSPRMTANYGYTF

J: TRBJ2-3
V: TRBV9
CDR3: CASSVVADSTDTQYF

J: TRBJ2-4
V: TRBV20-1
CDR3: CSARDLASGGRGIQYF

J: NA
V: TRBV7-2
CDR3: CASSLTAADRVEQYF

J: TRBJ2-3
V: TRBV6-1
CDR3: CASGEERRGFTDTQYF

J: TRBJ2-1
V: TRBV10-3
CDR3: CAISLVERGGGEQFF

J: TRBJ2-7
V: TRBV11-3
CDR3: CASSLGGVGKGYEQYF

J: TRBJ2-7
V: TRBV27
CDR3: CASRLTGGHYEQYF

J: TRBJ1-2
V: TRBV2
CDR3: CASSAVGTPLMGYGYTF

J: TRBJ1-5
V: TRBV20-1
CDR3: CSAMADRYQPQHF

J: TRBJ1-5
V: TRBV7-9
CDR3: CASSSQGGNQPQHF

J: TRBJ1-1
V: TRBV5-1
CDR3: CASSLEGRVQAFF

J: TRBJ2-2
V: TRBV19
CDR3: CASSIVVSTGELFF

J: TRBJ2-7
V: TRBV6-1
CDR3: CASRLFPGQQYEQYF

J: TRBJ1-2
V: TRBV19
CDR3: CASKIQGGVDGYTF

J: TRBJ2-5
V: TRBV6-1
CDR3: CASIRRLAGGSRETQYF

J: TRBJ2-1
V: TRBV7-9
CDR3: CASSFQAGGPYNEQFF

J: TRBJ1-5
V: TRBV7-8
CDR3: CASSSQGAGSNQPQHF

J: TRBJ1-5
V: TRBV20-1
CDR3: CSARTGLPQPQHF

J: TRBJ1-2
V: TRBV6-2/TRBV6-3
CDR3: CASSYADSRRVNYGYTF

J: TRBJ2-2
V: TRBV28
CDR3: CASSLRSGRNTGELFF

J: TRBJ2-2
V: TRBV20-1
CDR3: CSARSFGSGANTGELFF

J: TRBJ2-3
V: TRBV2
CDR3: CASSRGGTGTDTQYF